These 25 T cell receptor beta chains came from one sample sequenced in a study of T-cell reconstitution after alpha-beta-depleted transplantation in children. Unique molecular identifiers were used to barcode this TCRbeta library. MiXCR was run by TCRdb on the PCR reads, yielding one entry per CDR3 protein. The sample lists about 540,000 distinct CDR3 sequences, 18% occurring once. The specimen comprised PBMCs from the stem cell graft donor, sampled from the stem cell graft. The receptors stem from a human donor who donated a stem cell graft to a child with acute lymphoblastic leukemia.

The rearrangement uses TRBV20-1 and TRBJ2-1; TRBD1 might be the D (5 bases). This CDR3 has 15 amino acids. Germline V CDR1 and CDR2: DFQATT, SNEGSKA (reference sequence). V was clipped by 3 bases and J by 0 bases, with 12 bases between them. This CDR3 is CSASSGKVSYNEQFF. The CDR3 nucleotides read TGCAGTGCTAGCTCAGGGAAGGTCTCCTACAATGAGCAGTTCTTC.

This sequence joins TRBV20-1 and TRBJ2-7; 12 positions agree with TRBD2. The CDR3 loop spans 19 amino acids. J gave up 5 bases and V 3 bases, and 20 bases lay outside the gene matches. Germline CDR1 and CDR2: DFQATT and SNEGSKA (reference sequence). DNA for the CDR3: TGCAGTGCTAGGGATGTGGAGAGACTAGCGGGAGTTCAGTCGGACGAGCAGTACTTC. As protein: CSARDVERLAGVQSDEQYF.

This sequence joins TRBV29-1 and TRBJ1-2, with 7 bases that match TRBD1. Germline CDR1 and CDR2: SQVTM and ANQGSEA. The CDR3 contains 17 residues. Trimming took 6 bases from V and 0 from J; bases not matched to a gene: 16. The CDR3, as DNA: TGCAGCGTGGAACCCCTCGACAGGGCTTCAGCTAACTATGGCTACACCTTC. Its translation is CSVEPLDRASANYGYTF.

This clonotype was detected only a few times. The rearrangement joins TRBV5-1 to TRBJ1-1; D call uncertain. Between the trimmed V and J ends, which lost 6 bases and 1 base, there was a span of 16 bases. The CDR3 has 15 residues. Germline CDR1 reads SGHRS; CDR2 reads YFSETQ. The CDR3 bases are TGCGCCAGCATAAAAATCTCACGTACGAACACTGAAGCTTTCTTT. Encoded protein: CASIKISRTNTEAFF.

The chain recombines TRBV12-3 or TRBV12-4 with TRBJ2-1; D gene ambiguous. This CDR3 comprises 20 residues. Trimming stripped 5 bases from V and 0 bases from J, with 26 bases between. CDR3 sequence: CASSPPQTVFAGASYNEQFF. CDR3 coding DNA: TGTGCCAGCAGTCCCCCCCAGACTGTCTTCGCCGGTGCCTCCTACAATGAGCAGTTCTTC.

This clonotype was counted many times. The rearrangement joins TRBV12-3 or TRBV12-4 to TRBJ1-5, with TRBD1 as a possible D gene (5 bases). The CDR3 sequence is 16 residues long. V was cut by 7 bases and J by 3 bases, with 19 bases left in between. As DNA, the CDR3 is TGTGCCAGCAACCTTAATTCGGGGGGACCCAATCAGCCCCAGCATTTT. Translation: CASNLNSGGPNQPQHF.

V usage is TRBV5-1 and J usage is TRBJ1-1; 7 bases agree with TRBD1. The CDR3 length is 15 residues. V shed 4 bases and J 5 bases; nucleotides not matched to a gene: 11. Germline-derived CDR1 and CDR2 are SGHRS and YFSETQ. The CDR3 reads CASSAQGGKSTEAFF. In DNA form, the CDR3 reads TGCGCCAGCAGCGCGCAGGGGGGTAAATCGACTGAAGCTTTCTTT.

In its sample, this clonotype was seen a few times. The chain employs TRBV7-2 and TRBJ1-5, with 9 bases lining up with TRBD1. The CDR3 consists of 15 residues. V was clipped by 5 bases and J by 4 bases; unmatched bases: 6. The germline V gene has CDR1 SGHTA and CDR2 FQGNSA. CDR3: CASSVWTGVNQPQHF. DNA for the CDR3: TGTGCCAGCAGCGTATGGACAGGGGTTAATCAGCCCCAGCATTTT.

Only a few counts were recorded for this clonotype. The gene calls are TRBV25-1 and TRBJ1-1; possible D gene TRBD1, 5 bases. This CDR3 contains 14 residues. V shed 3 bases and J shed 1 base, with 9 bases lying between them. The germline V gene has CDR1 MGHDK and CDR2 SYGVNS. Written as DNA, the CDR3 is TGTGCCAGCAGTGAGGCAGGGAAGAACACTGAAGCTTTCTTT. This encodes CASSEAGKNTEAFF.

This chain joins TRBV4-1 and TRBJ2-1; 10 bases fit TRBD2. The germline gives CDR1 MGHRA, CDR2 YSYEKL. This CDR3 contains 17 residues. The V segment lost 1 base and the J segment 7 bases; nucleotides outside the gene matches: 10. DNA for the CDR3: TGCGCCAGCAGCCAAGGTCGGGGGACTAGCGTCGGAAATGAGCAGTTCTTC. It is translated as CASSQGRGTSVGNEQFF.

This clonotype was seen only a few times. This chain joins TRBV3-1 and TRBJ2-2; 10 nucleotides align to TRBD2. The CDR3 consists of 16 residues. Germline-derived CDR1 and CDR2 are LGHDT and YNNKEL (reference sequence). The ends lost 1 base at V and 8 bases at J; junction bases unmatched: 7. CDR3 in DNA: TGTGCCAGCAGCCAAGTGAGCGGGAGGGCCTCTGGGGAGCTGTTTTTT. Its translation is CASSQVSGRASGELFF.

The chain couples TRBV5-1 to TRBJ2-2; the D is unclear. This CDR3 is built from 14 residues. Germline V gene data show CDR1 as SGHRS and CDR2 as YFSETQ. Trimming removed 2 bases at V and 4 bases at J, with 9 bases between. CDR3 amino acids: CASSLGYLTGELFF. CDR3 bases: TGCGCCAGCAGCTTAGGTTATCTCACCGGGGAGCTGTTTTTT.

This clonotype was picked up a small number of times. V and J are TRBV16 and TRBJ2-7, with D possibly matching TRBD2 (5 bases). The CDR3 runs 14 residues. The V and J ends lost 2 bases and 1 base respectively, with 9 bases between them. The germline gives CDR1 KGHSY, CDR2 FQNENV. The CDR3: CASSQVQRSYEQYF. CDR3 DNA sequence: TGTGCCAGCAGCCAAGTACAGCGGTCCTACGAGCAGTACTTC.

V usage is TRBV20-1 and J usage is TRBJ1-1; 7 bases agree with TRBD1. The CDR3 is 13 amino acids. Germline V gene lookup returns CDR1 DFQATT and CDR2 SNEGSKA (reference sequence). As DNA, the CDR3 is TGCAGAACTAATTGGGACAGTGAGACTGAAGCTTTCTTT. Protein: CRTNWDSETEAFF.

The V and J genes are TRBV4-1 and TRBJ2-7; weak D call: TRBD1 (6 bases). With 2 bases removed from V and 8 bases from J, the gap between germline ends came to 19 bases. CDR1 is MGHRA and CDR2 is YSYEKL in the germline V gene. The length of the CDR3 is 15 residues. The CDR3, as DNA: TGCGCCAGCAGCCAAATCTACACAGGGACGGGTCAGCAGTACTTC. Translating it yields CASSQIYTGTGQQYF.

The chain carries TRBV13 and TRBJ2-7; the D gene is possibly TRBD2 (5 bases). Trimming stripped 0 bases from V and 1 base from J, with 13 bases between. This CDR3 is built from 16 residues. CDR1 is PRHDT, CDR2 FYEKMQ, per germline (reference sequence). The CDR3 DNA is TGTGCCAGCAGCTTAGGAAGGTTTAGGGAGTCCTACGAGCAGTACTTC. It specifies CASSLGRFRESYEQYF.

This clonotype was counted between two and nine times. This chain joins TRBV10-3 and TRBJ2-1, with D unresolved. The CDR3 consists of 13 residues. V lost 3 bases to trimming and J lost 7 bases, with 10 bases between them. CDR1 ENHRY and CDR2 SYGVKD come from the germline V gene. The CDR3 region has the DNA TGTGCCATCAGTGATTTATTTCGGAATGAGCAGTTCTTC. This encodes CAISDLFRNEQFF.

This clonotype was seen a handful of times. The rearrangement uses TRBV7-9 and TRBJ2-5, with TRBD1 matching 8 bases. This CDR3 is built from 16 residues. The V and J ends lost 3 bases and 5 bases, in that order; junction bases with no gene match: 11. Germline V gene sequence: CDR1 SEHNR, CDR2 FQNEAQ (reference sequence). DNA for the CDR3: TGTGCCAGCAGCTTCCCGGTGGACAGGGCAGAGGAGACCCAGTACTTC. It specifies CASSFPVDRAEETQYF.

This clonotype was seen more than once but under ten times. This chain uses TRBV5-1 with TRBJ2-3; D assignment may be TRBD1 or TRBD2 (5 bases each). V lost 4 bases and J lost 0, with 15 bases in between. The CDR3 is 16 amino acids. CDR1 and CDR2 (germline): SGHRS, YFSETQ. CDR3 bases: TGCGCCAGCAGCGTAATGGGACGGCCTAGCACAGATACGCAGTATTTT. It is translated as CASSVMGRPSTDTQYF.

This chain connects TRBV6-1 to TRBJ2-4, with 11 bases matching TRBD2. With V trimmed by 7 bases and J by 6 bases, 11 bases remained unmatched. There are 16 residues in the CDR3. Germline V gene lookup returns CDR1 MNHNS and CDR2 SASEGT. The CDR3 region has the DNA TGTGCCAGCAAAGTCCTAGGGACTAGCGGAGGAAACATTCAGTACTTC. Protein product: CASKVLGTSGGNIQYF.

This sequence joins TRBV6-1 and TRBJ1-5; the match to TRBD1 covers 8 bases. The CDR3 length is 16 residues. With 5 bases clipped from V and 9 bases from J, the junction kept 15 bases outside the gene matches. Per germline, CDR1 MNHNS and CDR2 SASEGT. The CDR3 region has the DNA TGTGCCAGCAGTCCATCTGGCGGGACAGGTGATCGGCCCCAGCATTTT. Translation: CASSPSGGTGDRPQHF.

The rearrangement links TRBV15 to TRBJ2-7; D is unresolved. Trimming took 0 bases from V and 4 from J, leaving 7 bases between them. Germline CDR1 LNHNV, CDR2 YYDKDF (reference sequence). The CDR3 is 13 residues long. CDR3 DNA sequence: TGTGCCACCAGCAGAGATGTGGGGTACGAGCAGTACTTC. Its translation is CATSRDVGYEQYF.

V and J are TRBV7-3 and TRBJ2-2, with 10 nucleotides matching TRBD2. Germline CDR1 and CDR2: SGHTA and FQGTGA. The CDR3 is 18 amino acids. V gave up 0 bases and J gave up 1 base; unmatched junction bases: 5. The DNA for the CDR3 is TGTGCCAGCAGCTTAACCTCAGGACTAGCGGTGAACACCGGGGAGCTGTTTTTT. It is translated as CASSLTSGLAVNTGELFF.

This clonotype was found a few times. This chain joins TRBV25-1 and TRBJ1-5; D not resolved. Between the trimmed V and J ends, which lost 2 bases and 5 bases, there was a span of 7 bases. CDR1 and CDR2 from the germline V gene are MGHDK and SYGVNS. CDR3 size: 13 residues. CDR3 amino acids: CASSESSHQPQHF. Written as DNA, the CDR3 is TGTGCCAGCAGTGAAAGCAGCCATCAGCCCCAGCATTTT.

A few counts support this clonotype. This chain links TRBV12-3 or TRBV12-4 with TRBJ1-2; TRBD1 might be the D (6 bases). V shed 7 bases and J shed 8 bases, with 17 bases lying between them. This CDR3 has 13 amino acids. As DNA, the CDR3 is TGTGCCAGCACCGGGGGGGGGCCGCCGGGCTACACCTTC. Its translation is CASTGGGPPGYTF.